Following are 3 T cell receptor beta chains from one sample sequenced in a study of T cell repertoires in ileal Crohn's disease. Measured with immunoSEQ multiplex PCR; TCRdb has only the in-frame clones, and not every one. This sample has over 7,500 clones, with approximately 82% found just once. Specimen: ileal tissue. These receptor sequences come from an adult with Crohn's disease.

The gene calls are TRBV4-1 and TRBJ2-7, with 10 nucleotides matching TRBD1. The germline V gene has CDR1 MGHRA and CDR2 YSYEKL. J lost 2 bases, V lost 1 base, and 5 bases had no gene match. This CDR3 has 16 amino acids. The CDR3 DNA reads TGCGCCAGCAGCCAAGGGACAGGGGGGTACCCCTACGAGCAGTACTTC. Its protein is CASSQGTGGYPYEQYF.

This clone was seen more than once but under ten times. The chain carries TRBV5-1 and TRBJ2-5, with D possibly being TRBD2 (6 bases). The CDR3 is 13 amino acids. The germline V gene encodes CDR1 SGHRS and CDR2 YFSETQ. V was shortened by 2 bases and J by 5 bases, with 10 bases between the two germline ends. As DNA, the CDR3 is TGCGCCAGCAGCTTTTCAGGGAGGGAGACCCAGTACTTC. It translates to CASSFSGRETQYF.

DNA of the CDR3: TGCGCCAGCAGCCGTGAGGGGGGGAACTATGGCTACACCTTC. Translation: CASSREGGNYGYTF. The chain joins TRBV5-1 to TRBJ1-2; D is possibly TRBD1 (6 bases). Trimming stripped 4 bases from V and 2 bases from J, with 12 bases between. Looked up from germline, CDR1 is SGHRS and CDR2 is YFSETQ. The CDR3 spans 14 residues.